The 14 T cell receptor beta chains listed next were all sequenced from one sample in a study of blood T cell repertoires in COVID-19. Here immunoSEQ multiplex PCR was the method, and the copy in TCRdb shows in-frame clones only, minus some. The sample holds 200,000 to 250,000 clones, over 75% seen once. Sequenced input: peripheral blood. These receptors all stem from a man aged 50 to 60 with COVID-19, enrolled during active disease.

This chain uses TRBV4-3 with TRBJ1-5, with D hard to call. Germline CDR1 reads LGHNA; CDR2 reads YSLEER. There are 13 residues in the CDR3. V was trimmed by 4 bases and J by 4 bases, leaving 8 bases between them. CDR3 residues: CASSPRRNQPQHF. Written as DNA, the CDR3 is TGCGCCAGCAGCCCCCGGAGGAATCAGCCCCAGCATTTT.

This CDR3 is CASSAGVTSYEQFF. The CDR3 coding sequence is TGCGCCAGCAGCGCCGGGGTGACTAGTTATGAGCAGTTCTTC. The gene calls are TRBV5-1 and TRBJ2-1, with D possibly being TRBD2 (6 bases). The V end lost 4 bases, the J end lost 8 bases, and 16 bases lay between the germline ends. Germline V gene lookup returns CDR1 SGHRS and CDR2 YFSETQ. The CDR3 has 14 amino acids.

J is TRBJ1-2 and V is TRBV29-1; D is undetermined. The V end lost 1 base, the J end lost 1 base, and 4 bases lay between the germline ends. CDR1 is SQVTM, CDR2 ANQGSEA, per germline. The CDR3 sequence is 12 residues long. The CDR3 loop is CSVEGSNYGYTF. The CDR3 DNA reads TGCAGCGTTGAAGGCAGTAACTATGGCTACACCTTC.

This chain joins TRBV28 and TRBJ2-1; 11 nucleotides agree with TRBD1. Unmatched junction bases numbered 6, after V lost 5 bases and J lost 6 bases. CDR3 size: 15 residues. In germline, CDR1 is MDHEN, CDR2 SYDVKM. The chain's CDR3 is CASSPAGTGGNEQFF. In DNA form, the CDR3 reads TGTGCCAGCAGTCCCGCCGGGACAGGGGGCAATGAGCAGTTCTTC.

The chain uses TRBV24-1 and TRBJ2-7; TRBD1 matches 7 bases. The CDR3 covers 13 residues. Germline V lookup: CDR1 KGHDR, CDR2 SFDVKD. V dropped 9 bases and J dropped 0; count of bases not matched to a gene: 4. The CDR3 DNA reads TGTGCCACCGCGGACAGGTCCTCCTACGAGCAGTACTTC. It specifies CATADRSSYEQYF.

The chain is built from TRBV6-5 and TRBJ1-2, with 8 bases lining up with TRBD1. Per germline, CDR1 MNHEY and CDR2 SVGAGI. Germline trimming cut 7 bases from V and 0 bases from J; bases unmatched to any gene: 7. The CDR3 extends over 15 amino acids. The CDR3 is CASMRTGLTNYGYTF. CDR3 DNA: TGTGCCAGCATGCGGACAGGGCTAACTAACTATGGCTACACCTTC.

V and J are TRBV19 and TRBJ2-3, with 9 nucleotides matching TRBD2. V was pared by 4 bases and J by 1 base, with 3 bases of the junction left unmatched. CDR1 and CDR2 (germline): LNHDA, SQIVND (reference sequence). The CDR3 runs to 15 residues. CDR3 nucleotide sequence: TGTGCCAGTAGTACTAGCGGGGCCGGCACAGATACGCAGTATTTT. Amino acids: CASSTSGAGTDTQYF.

V usage is TRBV6-5 and J usage is TRBJ2-1, with 9 nucleotides matching TRBD2. Germline V gene data show CDR1 as MNHEY and CDR2 as SVGAGI. The CDR3 extends over 15 amino acids. The ends lost 6 bases at V and 6 bases at J; junction bases unmatched: 9. The CDR3 region has the DNA TGTGCCAGCAGGCCGAGCGGGGGGTTGGCCAATGAGCAGTTCTTC. Translating gives CASRPSGGLANEQFF.

The chain uses TRBV6-6 and TRBJ2-7; 9 bases fit TRBD1. CDR1 MNHNY and CDR2 SVGAGI come from the germline V gene (reference sequence). V lost 6 bases and J lost 2; bases outside the gene matches: 5. The CDR3 has 14 residues. The CDR3 DNA follows: TGTGCCAGCAGATCGGGACAGGGAACCTACGAGCAGTACTTC. Residues: CASRSGQGTYEQYF.

The chain couples TRBV14 to TRBJ2-7; 7 bases agree with TRBD1. Losses at the gene ends were 4 bases for V and 5 bases for J; bases not matched to a gene: 14. CDR3 length: 16 residues. Germline lookup yields CDR1 SGHDN and CDR2 FVKESK. CDR3: CASSRDRVSIGDEQYF. CDR3 sequence (DNA): TGTGCCAGCAGCCGTGACAGGGTTTCTATCGGTGACGAGCAGTACTTC.

About this clone: This may be a read error: a much more frequent sequence differs by one nucleotide. The V gene is TRBV7-9, the J gene TRBJ2-7; D unclear. V was pared by 1 base and J by 6 bases, with 7 bases between. CDR1 is SEHNR and CDR2 is FQNEAQ in the germline V gene (reference sequence). This CDR3 is built from 12 residues. In DNA, the CDR3 is TGTGCCAGCAGCTTAGGGCAGGCCGAGCAGTACTTC. It specifies CASSLGQAEQYF.

V and J are TRBV5-1 and TRBJ2-1; the match to TRBD2 covers 8 bases. J lost 6 bases, V lost 5 bases, and 7 bases had no gene match. Per the germline V gene, CDR1 is SGHRS and CDR2 is YFSETQ. The CDR3 is made up of 14 amino acids. The CDR3, as DNA: TGCGCCAGCAGGGGACTAGGAATAGTCAATGAGCAGTTCTTC. It translates to CASRGLGIVNEQFF.

The chain carries TRBV4-1 and TRBJ2-3; possibly TRBD2 for D (6 bases). The V gene's germline CDR1 is MGHRA and CDR2 YSYEKL. The CDR3 has 16 amino acids. The germline V and J ends were trimmed by 4 bases and 0 bases, with 14 bases remaining between them. Here the CDR3 DNA reads TGCGCCAGCAGCCCTGGGCAGGGACTCAGCACAGATACGCAGTATTTT. Translated, it gives CASSPGQGLSTDTQYF.

The chain couples TRBV2 to TRBJ2-7; possible D gene TRBD1, 5 bases. This CDR3 has 15 residues. The ends were cut back, 1 base at V and 4 bases at J, with 14 bases in the middle. Germline CDR1 and CDR2: SNHLY and FYNNEI. DNA of the CDR3: TGTGCCAGCAGTGAAGTGACAGCATCGACTTACGAGCAGTACTTC. Its translation is CASSEVTASTYEQYF.